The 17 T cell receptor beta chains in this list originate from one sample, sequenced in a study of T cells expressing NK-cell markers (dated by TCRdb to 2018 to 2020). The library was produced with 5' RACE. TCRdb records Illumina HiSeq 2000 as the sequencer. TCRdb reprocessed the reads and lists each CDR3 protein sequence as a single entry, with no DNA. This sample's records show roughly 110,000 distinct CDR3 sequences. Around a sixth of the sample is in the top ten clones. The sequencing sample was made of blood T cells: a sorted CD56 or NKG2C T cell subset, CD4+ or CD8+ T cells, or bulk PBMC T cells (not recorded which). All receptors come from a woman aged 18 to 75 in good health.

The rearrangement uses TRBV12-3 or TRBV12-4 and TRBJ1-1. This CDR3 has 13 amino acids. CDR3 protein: CASNSGQRTEAFF.

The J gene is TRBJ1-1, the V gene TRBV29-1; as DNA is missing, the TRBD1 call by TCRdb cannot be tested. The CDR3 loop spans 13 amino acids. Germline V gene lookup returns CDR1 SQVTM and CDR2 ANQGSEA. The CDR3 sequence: CSALGRKNTEAFF.

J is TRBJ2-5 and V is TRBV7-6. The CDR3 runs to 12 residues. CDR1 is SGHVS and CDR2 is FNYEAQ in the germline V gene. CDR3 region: CASSSNQETQYF.

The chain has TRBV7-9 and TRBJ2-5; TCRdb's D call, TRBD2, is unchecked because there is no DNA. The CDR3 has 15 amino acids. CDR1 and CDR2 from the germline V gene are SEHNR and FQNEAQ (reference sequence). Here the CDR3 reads CASSLKRGSQETQYF.

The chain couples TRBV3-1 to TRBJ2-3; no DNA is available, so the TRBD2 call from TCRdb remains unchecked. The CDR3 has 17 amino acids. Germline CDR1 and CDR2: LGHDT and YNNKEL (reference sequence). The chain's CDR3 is CASSQDPGLAGRDTQYF.

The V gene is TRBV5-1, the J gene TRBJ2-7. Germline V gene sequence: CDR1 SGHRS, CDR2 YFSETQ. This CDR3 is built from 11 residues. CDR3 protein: CASSLGEEQYF.

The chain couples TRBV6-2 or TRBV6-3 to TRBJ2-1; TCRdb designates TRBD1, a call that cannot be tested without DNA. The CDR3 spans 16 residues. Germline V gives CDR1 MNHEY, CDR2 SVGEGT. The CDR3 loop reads CASSYSTGTGDYEQFF.

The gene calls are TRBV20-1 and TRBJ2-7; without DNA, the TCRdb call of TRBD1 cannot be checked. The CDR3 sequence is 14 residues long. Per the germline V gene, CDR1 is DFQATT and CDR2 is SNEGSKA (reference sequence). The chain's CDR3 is CSFSKDRGQYEQYF.

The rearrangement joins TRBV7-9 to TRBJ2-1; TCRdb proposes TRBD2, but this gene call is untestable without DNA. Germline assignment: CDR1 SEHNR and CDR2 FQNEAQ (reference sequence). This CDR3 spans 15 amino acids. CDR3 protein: CASSFSLAGSNEQFF.

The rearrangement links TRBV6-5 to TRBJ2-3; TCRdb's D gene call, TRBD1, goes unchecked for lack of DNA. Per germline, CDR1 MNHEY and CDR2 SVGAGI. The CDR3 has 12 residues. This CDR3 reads CASSSRGDTQYF.

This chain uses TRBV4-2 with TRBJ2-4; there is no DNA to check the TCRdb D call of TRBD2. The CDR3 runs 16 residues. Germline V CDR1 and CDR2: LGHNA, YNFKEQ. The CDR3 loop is CASTQQRSPPENIQYF.

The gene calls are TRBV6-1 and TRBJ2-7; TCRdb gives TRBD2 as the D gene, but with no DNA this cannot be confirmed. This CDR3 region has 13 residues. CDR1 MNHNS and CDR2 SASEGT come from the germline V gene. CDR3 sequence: CASTAGLPYEQYF.

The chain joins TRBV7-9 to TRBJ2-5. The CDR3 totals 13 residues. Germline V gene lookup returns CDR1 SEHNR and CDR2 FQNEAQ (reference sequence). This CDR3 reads CASLEGDQETQYF.

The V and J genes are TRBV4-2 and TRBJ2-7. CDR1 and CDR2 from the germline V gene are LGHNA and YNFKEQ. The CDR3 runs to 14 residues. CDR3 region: CASSQALDFGEQYF.

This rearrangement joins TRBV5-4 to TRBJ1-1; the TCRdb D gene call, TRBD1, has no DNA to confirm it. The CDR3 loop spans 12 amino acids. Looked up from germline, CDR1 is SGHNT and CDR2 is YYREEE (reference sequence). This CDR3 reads CASSLVGGGSFF.

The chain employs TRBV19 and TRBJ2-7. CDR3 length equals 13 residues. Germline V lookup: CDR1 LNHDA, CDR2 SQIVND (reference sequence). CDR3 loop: CASSSGTFFEQYF.

CDR3: CASSYGTGGSNYGYTF. The rearrangement links TRBV6-5 to TRBJ1-2; TCRdb's D call, TRBD1, is unchecked because there is no DNA. Germline lookup yields CDR1 MNHEY and CDR2 SVGAGI. The CDR3 loop spans 16 amino acids.